This is a list of T cell receptor beta chains from one sample in a study of regulatory T cells in long-lasting Graves disease. TCRdb redid the calling of the multiplex PCR reads with MiXCR, one entry per CDR3 protein. Counted here are roughly 560,000 distinct CDR3 sequences, 16% occurring once; the ten biggest clones make up 25%. The sample was also reused in another study, on T cells in Graves' hyperthyroidism and ophthalmopathy.

Material: peripheral blood mononuclear cells (PBMCs), obtained at new diagnosis, from a patient treated with antithyroid drugs. These receptors were collected from a woman aged 40 to 65 with Graves disease. CDR3s include the opening cysteine and the closing phenylalanine or tryptophan. The D gene is left open where the match is weak. A clone size is listed for some rows: how often the clone was seen (once, few, many), or a class if it is expanded.

clone_size: many; v_call: TRBV28; d_call: TRBD1; j_call: TRBJ2-7; cdr3_nt: TGTGCCAGCAGTTCCGGGACAGTCTTATACGAGCAGTACTTC; cdr3_aa: CASSSGTVLYEQYF
clone_size: many; v_call: TRBV7-3; d_call: -; j_call: TRBJ2-2; cdr3_nt: TGTGCCAGCAGCAAAATCGCCCAGGGGGGGCTCACCGGGGAGCTGTTTTTT; cdr3_aa: CASSKIAQGGLTGELFF
clone_size: many; v_call: TRBV6-1; d_call: -; j_call: TRBJ1-5; cdr3_nt: TGTGCCAGCAGTGAAAGACGGGCTCAGCCCCAGCATTTT; cdr3_aa: CASSERRAQPQHF
clone_size: few; v_call: TRBV29-1; d_call: -; j_call: TRBJ1-4; cdr3_nt: TGCAGCGTTGTCCCGGACCGAGCTAATGAAAAACTGTTTTTT; cdr3_aa: CSVVPDRANEKLFF
clone_size: many; v_call: TRBV28; d_call: -; j_call: TRBJ1-3; cdr3_nt: TGTGCCAGCACCCCCCCAGGTTCTGGAAACACCATATATTTT; cdr3_aa: CASTPPGSGNTIYF
clone_size: -; v_call: TRBV2; d_call: TRBD1; j_call: TRBJ1-5; cdr3_nt: TGTGCCAGCAGTGAAGGTTCGGCAGGGGGCACTCAGCATTTT; cdr3_aa: CASSEGSAGGTQHF
clone_size: -; v_call: TRBV6-2/TRBV6-3; d_call: -; j_call: TRBJ1-6; cdr3_nt: TGTGCCAGCAGTTACCGAGGTTCGGGCAATAATTCACCCCTCCACTTT; cdr3_aa: CASSYRGSGNNSPLHF
clone_size: -; v_call: TRBV28; d_call: TRBD1; j_call: TRBJ2-1; cdr3_nt: TGTGCCAGCAGTCTTAGCAGGGGGCTGAACAATGAGCAGTTCTTC; cdr3_aa: CASSLSRGLNNEQFF
clone_size: few; v_call: TRBV18; d_call: TRBD1; j_call: TRBJ1-1; cdr3_nt: TGTGCCAGCTCCCGGGGAGGACAGGGATTTGAAAGCTCCTTT; cdr3_aa: CASSRGGQGFESSF
clone_size: -; v_call: TRBV7-2; d_call: TRBD1; j_call: TRBJ2-1; cdr3_nt: TGTGCCAGCAGCAACCGGGACAGCCTGAACAATGAGCAGTTCTTC; cdr3_aa: CASSNRDSLNNEQFF
clone_size: many; v_call: TRBV24-1; d_call: -; j_call: TRBJ2-2; cdr3_nt: TGTGCCACCAGTAGCAGAATCACCGGGGAGCTGTTTTTT; cdr3_aa: CATSSRITGELFF
clone_size: -; v_call: TRBV5-1; d_call: -; j_call: TRBJ2-3; cdr3_nt: TGCGCCAGCAGCCTTGGGGGGGCGAACGCAGATACGCAGTATTTT; cdr3_aa: CASSLGGANADTQYF
clone_size: many; v_call: TRBV9; d_call: -; j_call: TRBJ1-1; cdr3_nt: TGTGCCAGCAGCGTAGGAGGAGGGGCCTTTTCTGGGACTGAAGCTTTCTTT; cdr3_aa: CASSVGGGAFSGTEAFF
clone_size: -; v_call: TRBV4-1; d_call: -; j_call: TRBJ1-1; cdr3_nt: TGCGCCAGCAGCCAAGAAGCTGGTTATCTGAAGGCTTTCTTT; cdr3_aa: CASSQEAGYLKAFF
clone_size: many; v_call: TRBV3-1; d_call: -; j_call: TRBJ1-5; cdr3_nt: TGTGCCAGCAGCCAAGGGGCTGTCGGGGGGACCCAGCATTTT; cdr3_aa: CASSQGAVGGTQHF
clone_size: many; v_call: TRBV30; d_call: -; j_call: TRBJ1-1; cdr3_nt: TGTGCCTGGAGCCGCGACCGGCCGAACACTGAAGCTTTCTTT; cdr3_aa: CAWSRDRPNTEAFF
clone_size: many; v_call: TRBV30; d_call: -; j_call: TRBJ2-1; cdr3_nt: TGTGCCTGGAGTTACGGCAGCAACAATGAGCAGTTCTTC; cdr3_aa: CAWSYGSNNEQFF
clone_size: -; v_call: TRBV10-3; d_call: TRBD1; j_call: TRBJ1-2; cdr3_nt: TGTGCCATCAGCCGTTTTACTCCGGGACAGGGGGACTATGGCTACACCTTC; cdr3_aa: CAISRFTPGQGDYGYTF
clone_size: -; v_call: TRBV5-1; d_call: TRBD1; j_call: TRBJ2-1; cdr3_nt: TGCGCCAGCAGCTGGAAACCCGGCGACAGGGGGCAATGGGTCAATGAGCAGTTCTTC; cdr3_aa: CASSWKPGDRGQWVNEQFF
clone_size: many; v_call: TRBV11-2; d_call: TRBD2; j_call: TRBJ2-3; cdr3_nt: TGTGCCAGCAGCCCCCGAGGACTAGCCCCAGATACGCAGTATTTT; cdr3_aa: CASSPRGLAPDTQYF
clone_size: few; v_call: TRBV29-1; d_call: TRBD1; j_call: TRBJ1-4; cdr3_nt: TGCAGCGTCCTCCGACAGGGGTCCAATGAAAAACTGTTTTTT; cdr3_aa: CSVLRQGSNEKLFF
clone_size: few; v_call: TRBV20-1; d_call: -; j_call: TRBJ1-6; cdr3_nt: TGCAGTGCTAGAGCGAGATGGAAAAATTCACCCCTCCACTTT; cdr3_aa: CSARARWKNSPLHF
clone_size: -; v_call: TRBV5-6; d_call: -; j_call: TRBJ2-1; cdr3_nt: TGTGCCAGCAGCTTACTAGCATCTGAGCAGTTCTTC; cdr3_aa: CASSLLASEQFF
clone_size: once; v_call: TRBV7-9; d_call: TRBD1; j_call: TRBJ2-7; cdr3_nt: TGTGCCAGCTCACCAAAGATAGGACAGGCCCGGGGCTCTAAGTACGAGCAGTACTTC; cdr3_aa: CASSPKIGQARGSKYEQYF
clone_size: many; v_call: TRBV12-3/TRBV12-4; d_call: -; j_call: TRBJ1-3; cdr3_nt: TGTGCCAGCAGTTCGGACGGCTACTCTGGAAACACCATATATTTT; cdr3_aa: CASSSDGYSGNTIYF
clone_size: few; v_call: TRBV7-9; d_call: -; j_call: TRBJ1-5; cdr3_nt: TGTGCCAGCAGCTCGTCCGATCAGCCCCAGCATTTT; cdr3_aa: CASSSSDQPQHF
clone_size: many; v_call: TRBV12-3/TRBV12-4; d_call: -; j_call: TRBJ1-1; cdr3_nt: TGTGCCACCGACAGTCTGAACACTGAAGCTTTCTTT; cdr3_aa: CATDSLNTEAFF
clone_size: -; v_call: TRBV12-3/TRBV12-4; d_call: -; j_call: TRBJ2-7; cdr3_nt: TGTGCCAGCAGTTCTGAGCTAGTGGTGGGCGAGCAGTACTTC; cdr3_aa: CASSSELVVGEQYF
clone_size: -; v_call: TRBV6-5; d_call: -; j_call: TRBJ1-4; cdr3_nt: TGTGCCAGCAGTTACTCGACGGCGAGTGAAAAACTGTTTTTT; cdr3_aa: CASSYSTASEKLFF
clone_size: many; v_call: TRBV6-1; d_call: -; j_call: TRBJ1-5; cdr3_nt: TGTGCCAGCAGTGAAGGTTGGGGTGATCAGCCCCAGCATTTT; cdr3_aa: CASSEGWGDQPQHF
clone_size: few; v_call: TRBV19; d_call: -; j_call: TRBJ1-6; cdr3_nt: TGTGCCAGTAGTATATCTAATTCACCCCTCCACTTT; cdr3_aa: CASSISNSPLHF
clone_size: -; v_call: TRBV19; d_call: -; j_call: TRBJ1-2; cdr3_nt: TGTGCCAGTACCCCCTCCCAGGGGATCGGCTATGGCTACACCTTC; cdr3_aa: CASTPSQGIGYGYTF
clone_size: many; v_call: TRBV20-1; d_call: -; j_call: TRBJ2-1; cdr3_nt: TGCAGTGCAAGCCTTTTGTACTACAATGAGCAGTTCTTC; cdr3_aa: CSASLLYYNEQFF
clone_size: many; v_call: TRBV2; d_call: -; j_call: TRBJ1-1; cdr3_nt: TGTGCCAGCAGTGCTATCACGAACACTGAAGCTTTCTTT; cdr3_aa: CASSAITNTEAFF
clone_size: -; v_call: TRBV14; d_call: -; j_call: TRBJ2-2; cdr3_nt: TGTGCCAGCAGCCGAACCCCCGGGGAGCTGTTTTTT; cdr3_aa: CASSRTPGELFF
clone_size: -; v_call: TRBV7-9; d_call: TRBD1; j_call: TRBJ2-7; cdr3_nt: TGTGCCAGCAGCCACGGGACAGGGGCGGAATACGAGCAGTACTTC; cdr3_aa: CASSHGTGAEYEQYF
clone_size: many; v_call: TRBV7-2; d_call: -; j_call: TRBJ2-1; cdr3_nt: TGTGCCAGCAGCCTCGCGAGGGACCCTCGCTACAATGAGCAGTTCTTC; cdr3_aa: CASSLARDPRYNEQFF
clone_size: many; v_call: TRBV2; d_call: TRBD2; j_call: TRBJ2-5; cdr3_nt: TGTGCCAGCAGTGATCTAGCGGACTACCGACGTGGGGAGACCCAGTACTTC; cdr3_aa: CASSDLADYRRGETQYF
clone_size: many; v_call: TRBV28; d_call: -; j_call: TRBJ2-3; cdr3_nt: TGTGCCAGCACCTCCCCCGAGCAGCCGTGGGGGGCAGATACGCAGTATTTT; cdr3_aa: CASTSPEQPWGADTQYF
clone_size: many; v_call: TRBV6-1; d_call: TRBD1; j_call: TRBJ1-5; cdr3_nt: TGTGCCAGCAGTGGGACAGGGGGGGATCAGCCCCAGCATTTT; cdr3_aa: CASSGTGGDQPQHF
clone_size: many; v_call: TRBV3-1; d_call: -; j_call: TRBJ1-1; cdr3_nt: TGTGCCAGCAGCCAAGGATGGAGGGCGGAAGCTTTCTTT; cdr3_aa: CASSQGWRAEAFF
clone_size: many; v_call: TRBV12-3/TRBV12-4; d_call: -; j_call: TRBJ2-7; cdr3_nt: TGTGCCAGCAGTTTGGGCCCAGCTGTCGAGCAGTACTTC; cdr3_aa: CASSLGPAVEQYF
clone_size: many; v_call: TRBV2; d_call: -; j_call: TRBJ1-2; cdr3_nt: TGTGCCAGCAGTCCCAGGACAGATGGCTACACCTTC; cdr3_aa: CASSPRTDGYTF
clone_size: -; v_call: TRBV7-2; d_call: -; j_call: TRBJ2-1; cdr3_nt: TGTGCCAGCAGCTTAGCGGGGGGGGCCGTATATGAGCAGTTCTTC; cdr3_aa: CASSLAGGAVYEQFF
clone_size: many; v_call: TRBV7-9; d_call: TRBD1; j_call: TRBJ1-2; cdr3_nt: TGTGCCAGCAGCCCCACGATGGGCAGGGGGCAGACTGGCTACACCTTC; cdr3_aa: CASSPTMGRGQTGYTF
clone_size: many; v_call: TRBV12-3/TRBV12-4; d_call: -; j_call: TRBJ2-5; cdr3_nt: TGTGCCAGCGCCCCTGGAGGACATAGGGGAGAGACCCAGTACTTC; cdr3_aa: CASAPGGHRGETQYF
clone_size: few; v_call: TRBV19; d_call: -; j_call: TRBJ1-3; cdr3_nt: TGTGCCAGTAGTATAGATCATGGAAACACCATATATTTT; cdr3_aa: CASSIDHGNTIYF
clone_size: many; v_call: TRBV7-2; d_call: -; j_call: TRBJ2-1; cdr3_nt: TGTGCCAGCAGCTTATCTTTTTCCGAGCAGTTCTTC; cdr3_aa: CASSLSFSEQFF
clone_size: many; v_call: TRBV2; d_call: TRBD1; j_call: TRBJ1-2; cdr3_nt: TGTGCCAGCAGTTTTTCTAGGACAGGGCCGGATGGCTACACCTTC; cdr3_aa: CASSFSRTGPDGYTF
clone_size: many; v_call: TRBV5-1; d_call: TRBD2; j_call: TRBJ2-1; cdr3_nt: TGCGCCAGCGGAATAGCGGGAGTCTACAATGAGCAGTTCTTC; cdr3_aa: CASGIAGVYNEQFF
clone_size: many; v_call: TRBV18; d_call: -; j_call: TRBJ2-3; cdr3_nt: TGTGCCAGCTCACCACCGGGCAGGCTTGCGGATACGCAGTATTTT; cdr3_aa: CASSPPGRLADTQYF
clone_size: many; v_call: TRBV3-1; d_call: -; j_call: TRBJ1-1; cdr3_nt: TGTGCCAGCAGCCTATCCGAGGCTGAAGCTTTCTTT; cdr3_aa: CASSLSEAEAFF
clone_size: -; v_call: TRBV2; d_call: TRBD2; j_call: TRBJ2-3; cdr3_nt: TGTGCCAGCAGTGAGGATAGCGGGGGGCTGGGAGATACGCAGTATTTT; cdr3_aa: CASSEDSGGLGDTQYF
clone_size: many; v_call: TRBV3-1; d_call: TRBD1; j_call: TRBJ2-7; cdr3_nt: TGTGCCAGCAGCCAACAGGGGGTTGGCGAGCAGTACTTC; cdr3_aa: CASSQQGVGEQYF
clone_size: many; v_call: TRBV28; d_call: -; j_call: TRBJ1-1; cdr3_nt: TGTGCCAGCAGTTTGTCCGGGCAGGGGAATCTATACACTGAAGCTTTCTTT; cdr3_aa: CASSLSGQGNLYTEAFF